This T cell receptor (beta chain) emerged from a study of blood T cell repertoires in COVID-19. Across the study: The United States, Italy and Spain were the sources of the acute and convalescent COVID-19 samples.

Per the germline V gene, CDR1 is MNHEY and CDR2 is SVGAGI. CDR3 size: 13 residues. The V and J ends lost 5 bases and 7 bases respectively, with 12 bases between them. Profiled with immunoSEQ multiplex PCR; TCRdb holds only in-frame clones, not every one. The repertoire includes approximately 180,000 clones, over 75% of them detected once, and 9.8% sits in the top ten. The chain uses TRBV6-5 and TRBJ1-5; D is uncertain. The sequence derives from an elderly woman with acute or convalescent COVID-19. Sequenced sample: peripheral blood. CDR3 DNA: TGTGCCAGCAGTATCCACTCGGGGCAGCCCCAGCATTTT. Protein: CASSIHSGQPQHF.